One and the same sample provided the 25 T cell receptor beta chains below, sequenced in a study of T cell repertoires in cytomegalovirus infection. Their antigen targets remain unknown. Each CDR3 protein gets one entry after TCRdb re-called the reads with MiXCR. The sample contains some 800,000 distinct CDR3 sequences, 25% to 30% of which appear only once. Source: cultured CD8+ T cells from PBMCs, taken from culture after CMV antigen stimulation. The receptor source for this set is a human donor in good health (CMV status not recorded). Some clones in this sample may be carry-over from other donors' samples.

Only a few counts were recorded for this clonotype. The gene calls are TRBV5-8 and TRBJ2-7; a weak D match, TRBD1 (5 bases). There are 13 residues in the CDR3. V lost 4 bases, J lost 9 bases, and 17 bases lay in between. In germline, CDR1 is SGHTS, CDR2 YDEGEE. Written as DNA, the CDR3 is TGTGCCAGCAGCCCGGCGGACATCGGATGGCAGTACTTC. Translating gives CASSPADIGWQYF.

The gene calls are TRBV7-2 and TRBJ1-1, with unresolved D. From germline, CDR1 is SGHTA and CDR2 FQGNSA. This CDR3 spans 14 amino acids. Deletions cut 2 bases from V and 7 bases from J, with 14 bases between. The CDR3 loop reads CASSLIDLDGEAFF. As DNA, the CDR3 is TGTGCCAGCAGCTTAATAGATCTTGACGGTGAAGCTTTCTTT.

In this sample, this clonotype turned up many times. This chain connects TRBV7-8 to TRBJ1-3; D not resolved. V was trimmed by 3 bases and J by 1 base, leaving 7 bases between them. Germline V lookup: CDR1 SGHVS, CDR2 FQNEAQ. The CDR3 sequence is 14 residues long. The CDR3 DNA is TGTGCCAGCAGCTTCGAGGGATCTGGAAACACCATATATTTT. This codes for CASSFEGSGNTIYF.

This rearrangement joins TRBV5-6 to TRBJ2-1; no definite D call. Germline lookup yields CDR1 SGHDT and CDR2 YYEEEE. The V and J ends lost 0 bases and 8 bases respectively, with 15 bases between them. CDR3 length equals 15 residues. CDR3 DNA sequence: TGTGCCAGCAGCTTGGGGTCAGGCCTTTTGGATGAGCAGTTCTTC. It is translated as CASSLGSGLLDEQFF.

This clonotype was counted many times. V is TRBV7-2 and J is TRBJ2-3; TRBD2 might be the D (6 bases). Germline-derived CDR1 and CDR2 are SGHTA and FQGNSA. V lost 7 bases and J lost 1, with 12 bases in between. The CDR3 runs 14 residues. The CDR3 nucleotides are TGTGCCAGCACCGGGACTTCCCGCACAGATACGCAGTATTTT. Its translation is CASTGTSRTDTQYF.

This clonotype was seen many times. The genes are TRBV7-6 and TRBJ2-1, with D perhaps matching TRBD2 (6 bases). The V end was cut by 1 base, the J end by 6 bases, with 19 bases between. Germline CDR1 and CDR2: SGHVS and FNYEAQ. The CDR3 runs to 17 residues. The chain's CDR3 is CASSLGTGPAGPNEQFF. CDR3 nucleotide sequence: TGTGCCAGCAGCTTAGGTACCGGGCCGGCGGGACCCAATGAGCAGTTCTTC.

The V and J genes are TRBV7-2 and TRBJ2-3; TRBD2 matches at 11 bases. Germline assignment: CDR1 SGHTA and CDR2 FQGNSA. The CDR3 runs 19 residues. V lost 5 bases, J lost 3 bases, and 16 bases stayed unmatched. Written as DNA, the CDR3 is TGTGCCAGCAGCCTTTGGGGGGTAGCGGGGGGGCCGGGGACAGATACGCAGTATTTT. Translating gives CASSLWGVAGGPGTDTQYF.

Details on this clonotype: A much larger clone differs by one base, so this may be a read error. The chain has TRBV25-1 and TRBJ2-1; D may be TRBD1 or TRBD2 (5 bases each). Germline V gene data show CDR1 as MGHDK and CDR2 as SYGVNS. The CDR3 contains 16 residues. This CDR3 reads CSSSESPGPPKDEQFF. In nucleotides, the CDR3 is TGTTCCAGCAGTGAATCTCCGGGACCACCCAAGGATGAGCAGTTCTTC. Filled out from reference TRBV25-1 and TRBJ2-1, the complete variable domain reads EADIYQTPRYLVIGTGKKITLECSQTMGHDKMYWYQQDPGMELHLIHYSYGVNSTEKGDLSSESTVSRIRTEHFPLTLESARPSHTSQYLCSSSESPGPPKDEQFFGPGTRLTVL.

This clonotype was counted many times. The rearrangement joins TRBV27 to TRBJ2-1, with D possibly being TRBD1 or TRBD2 (5 bases each). The CDR3 consists of 14 residues. From germline, CDR1 is MNHEY and CDR2 SMNVEV (reference sequence). V gave up 0 bases and J gave up 6 bases, with 9 bases separating them. CDR3 DNA: TGTGCCAGCAGTTTATCGCGTGGGGGCAATGAGCAGTTCTTC. It translates to CASSLSRGGNEQFF.

This clonotype was recorded at least ten times. The rearrangement uses TRBV6-1 and TRBJ1-3; D is unresolved. CDR3 size: 15 residues. Trimming shortened V by 7 bases and J by 2 bases, and 15 bases separated the two germline ends. CDR1 is MNHNS, CDR2 SASEGT, per germline. The CDR3 here is CASTKDWGPGNTIYF. The CDR3 DNA is TGTGCCAGCACCAAGGATTGGGGTCCTGGAAACACCATATATTTT.

This clonotype was seen more than once but under ten times. A junction boundary mismatches the germline segment, possibly from a read error. The V call is TRBV12-3 or TRBV12-4, the J call TRBJ2-1; D possibly matches TRBD1 or TRBD2 (7 bases each). CDR3 size: 14 residues. As DNA, the CDR3 is TGTGCCAGCAGTCCCGACAGGGACTACGATGAGCAGTTCTTC. It yields the protein CASSPDRDYDEQFF.

This clonotype appeared a single time. At one end the junction does not follow the germline gene, possibly because of a read error. The V and J genes are TRBV14 and TRBJ2-7; D is uncertain. The CDR3 spans 15 residues. CDR1 is SGHDN, CDR2 FVKESK, per germline. The CDR3 DNA sequence: TGTGCCAGGAGCCCATTGACAAGCCCGATCTACGAGCAGTACTTC. Protein sequence: CARSPLTSPIYEQYF.

V usage is TRBV12-5 and J usage is TRBJ2-2; D remains unclear. Between the trimmed V and J ends, which lost 3 bases and 0 bases, there was a span of 14 bases. The CDR3 has 17 residues. Germline V gene lookup returns CDR1 LGHNT and CDR2 FRNRAP. In nucleotides, the CDR3 is TGTGCTAGTGGTTTTTCGGTCGCAGCCACGAACACCGGGGAGCTGTTTTTT. This codes for CASGFSVAATNTGELFF.

This clonotype came up a few times. The genes are TRBV4-1 and TRBJ2-3; the match to TRBD1 covers 9 bases. The CDR3 sequence is 18 residues long. Germline CDR1 is MGHRA and CDR2 is YSYEKL. V shed 3 bases, J shed 3 bases, and the junction held 13 bases outside the gene matches. The CDR3 loop is CASSHPFPGQGGTDTQYF. Here the CDR3 DNA reads TGCGCCAGCAGCCATCCTTTTCCGGGACAGGGAGGGACAGATACGCAGTATTTT.

There are a few counts of this clonotype. The chain links TRBV24-1 to TRBJ2-2; D gene uncertain. There are 15 residues in the CDR3. The germline V gene encodes CDR1 KGHDR and CDR2 SFDVKD. Trimming pared 5 bases from V and 0 bases from J, leaving 9 bases between. The CDR3 region has the DNA TGTGCCACCAGTGTTGGGTTTACGAACACCGGGGAGCTGTTTTTT. As protein: CATSVGFTNTGELFF.

In this sample, this clonotype turned up a few times. The V call is TRBV6-2 or TRBV6-3, the J call TRBJ2-7; 12 bases fit TRBD2. Per germline, CDR1 MNHEY and CDR2 SVGEGT. The junction had 12 bases not matched to a gene; V was cut back by 4 bases and J by 5 bases. The CDR3 runs to 17 residues. For the CDR3, the DNA is TGTGCCAGCAGTTCTCGACTAGCGGGGGTAGTTCTGGACGAGCAGTACGTC. This sequence encodes CASSSRLAGVVLDEQYV.

CDR3 protein: CASSLKRTTAYNEQFF. The DNA for the CDR3 is TGTGCCAGCAGTCTAAAAAGGACCACCGCCTACAATGAGCAGTTCTTC. The V gene is TRBV27, the J gene TRBJ2-1; no firm D call. This CDR3 region has 16 residues. Germline V gene data show CDR1 as MNHEY and CDR2 as SMNVEV (reference sequence). V lost 5 bases and J 2 bases, leaving 16 bases between the germline ends.

The CDR3 sequence: CASSLPAGDTPKLFF. CDR3 coding DNA: TGTGCCAGCAGCTTACCCGCCGGTGACACTCCGAAACTGTTTTTT. This chain connects TRBV7-9 to TRBJ1-4; no reliable D call. Trimming removed 2 bases from V and 11 bases from J, with 18 bases in between. From germline, CDR1 is SEHNR and CDR2 FQNEAQ (reference sequence). CDR3 length: 15 residues.

This clonotype occurred many times. The genes are TRBV7-8 and TRBJ1-5; D is perhaps TRBD1 (5 bases). The V and J ends lost 5 bases and 7 bases respectively, with 15 bases between them. This CDR3 comprises 14 residues. Germline V gene sequence: CDR1 SGHVS, CDR2 FQNEAQ. The CDR3 sequence: CASSGPGGNQPQHF. The CDR3 DNA sequence: TGTGCCAGCAGCGGCCCGGGGGGGAACCAGCCCCAGCATTTT.

This clonotype was counted only a few times. J is TRBJ2-3 and V is TRBV20-1; D assignment may be TRBD1 or TRBD2 (8 bases each). V was shortened by 5 bases and J by 7 bases, with 28 bases between the two germline ends. Germline values: CDR1 DFQATT, CDR2 SNEGSKA (reference sequence). This CDR3 region has 17 residues. CDR3 in DNA: TGCAGTGCTGGATCATTAGCGGGACAGGTCTTTCCATATACGCAGTATTTT. Encoded protein: CSAGSLAGQVFPYTQYF.

V usage is TRBV4-1 and J usage is TRBJ2-7; 10 bases line up with TRBD2. The CDR3 has 16 amino acids. Per germline, CDR1 MGHRA and CDR2 YSYEKL. V trimming: 4 bases; J trimming: 0 bases; junction bases outside the gene matches: 6. In DNA form, the CDR3 reads TGCGCCAGCAGCCTTGTTAGCGGGGGGAGCTCCTACGAGCAGTACTTC. Translated, it gives CASSLVSGGSSYEQYF.

This clonotype has a handful of counts. V gene TRBV27 combines with J gene TRBJ1-1; perhaps TRBD1 as D (5 bases). This CDR3 contains 13 residues. Germline V lookup: CDR1 MNHEY, CDR2 SMNVEV (reference sequence). The ends were cut back, 5 bases at V and 0 bases at J, with 7 bases in the middle. The CDR3 DNA follows: TGTGCCAGCAGTATACAGGTGAACACTGAAGCTTTCTTT. Protein sequence: CASSIQVNTEAFF.

The chain carries TRBV28 and TRBJ2-3; D unresolved. This CDR3 is 16 amino acids long. CDR1 is MDHEN and CDR2 is SYDVKM in the germline V gene. Trimming shortened V by 3 bases and J by 4 bases, and 17 bases separated the two germline ends. The CDR3 DNA reads as TGTGCCAGCAGTTTGGCCCGACAAGGGCGCCCAGATACGCAGTATTTT. Its protein is CASSLARQGRPDTQYF.

The chain links TRBV10-3 to TRBJ2-5; D unclear. V shed 8 bases and J shed 0 bases, with 13 bases lying between them. The germline V gene has CDR1 ENHRY and CDR2 SYGVKD. The CDR3 has 14 amino acids. The CDR3 here is CAIARSANQETQYF. The CDR3 DNA reads TGTGCCATCGCTCGGTCGGCCAACCAAGAGACCCAGTACTTC.

This chain links TRBV5-6 with TRBJ2-5; D is unclear. Trimming shortened V by 2 bases and J by 3 bases, and 11 bases separated the two germline ends. The CDR3 is 14 residues long. Germline CDR1 and CDR2: SGHDT and YYEEEE. The CDR3 DNA is TGTGCCAGCAGCTTCTTCGGACGCGAAGAGACCCAGTACTTC. This encodes CASSFFGREETQYF.